The entry that follows covers one TCR beta chain sequence. Per-base qualities were not stored, and no clone one base away is much larger. From the cysteine up to the phenylalanine, the CDR3 has a length of 16 residues. This entry keeps only the CDR3 DNA: 48 bases, framed from base 1. Trimming removed 4 bases from V and 5 bases from J; the gene matches leave 9 bases unexplained. Via the germline V gene (reference sequence), CDR1 is SGHNT and CDR2 YYREEE. The data were obtained in a study of T cells after yellow fever vaccination (dated by TCRdb to the late 2010s). Background on the whole study: Using CD3, CD45RA, CCR7 and CD95 staining, memory subsets (EM, EMRA, CM and Tscm) were sorted on a BD FACS Aria III. The SMART-Seq v4 Ultra Low Input RNA kit was used to prepare libraries from fractions with low cell numbers. To follow T-cell clones before and after both primary and booster YFV17D yellow fever vaccination, bulk TCR alpha and beta repertoires underwent longitudinal sequencing. The cohort comprised two healthy male donors, one aged 18 to 30 and one aged 30 to 39 years. Blood was drawn at multiple timepoints before and after primary and secondary immunization, with bulk PBMC replicates and cell subsets isolated. Memory subsets were sorted on days 0, 15 and 45 and at 18 months following primary vaccination, and on days 0, 15 and 45 following the 30-year booster.

The paper as a whole reports these results and caveats: The secondary T-cell response was found to be weaker but faster than the primary response, with a peak reached on day 5 rather than on day 15. Because only a couple of donors were included in the study, the extent to which the findings can be generalized is limited. A small fraction of clonotypes appeared in both the CD4 and CD8 compartments, likely as a result of convergent recombination. Most clones expanded after primary vaccination were re-detected after the booster (almost 97% of CD4 and approximately 89% of CD8), suggesting broad memory maintenance. Computational filtering was required because FACS-sorted repertoires could contain abundant contaminating clonotypes from the bulk population. In the sorted memory subsets on day 0, nearly all vaccine-responding clonotypes were below the level of detection.

Sequenced on an Illumina NovaSeq 6000. Synthesis of TCR cDNA relied on 5'RACE template switching, a step that introduced a universal primer site along with unique molecular identifiers. cDNA synthesis was primed from both the TCR alpha and TCR beta constant segments. Libraries were amplified in two PCR steps, with sample barcodes and sequencing adapters added in the second step. Sequencing of the libraries was done on either Illumina HiSeq 2500 (2x100 bp) or NovaSeq (2x150 bp). On the study's bioinformatics: MIGEC was used to demultiplex reads and collapse the reads into UMI consensus sequences, and MiXCR was used for V(D)J alignment. Vaccine-responding clonotypes were defined with edgeR using replicate PBMC samples, requiring FDR below 0.01 and a log2 fold change above 5 up to day 15. Each bulk clonotype was labeled CD4 or CD8 based on which sequenced repertoire, CD4 or CD8, contained the clonotype at higher abundance. To estimate the distribution of each clone across memory phenotypes, clonotype frequencies in memory subsets were weighted by FACS-sorted cell numbers. Starting from the raw public reads, TCRdb applied fastp trimming at Q25, assembled clones with MiXCR and retained in-frame beta chains. Here each entry gathers all rows of one CDR3 protein and keeps the most common genes and DNA. The V and J calls and clone size are TCRdb's, not the authors'. The sample profile shows 25,000 or so distinct CDR3 sequences; 4% to 5% of them were found once. Roughly two fifths of the sample is held by the ten biggest clonotypes.

What the treatment or condition label conveys for this sample: live attenuated yellow fever vaccine strain. PBMCs were isolated from peripheral blood using a standard Ficoll-Paque protocol. The RNeasy Micro Kit was used to extract RNA from sorted memory subsets. The specimen comprised PBMCs, either bulk or a sorted T-cell subset (CD4+, CD8+, memory, or dextramer-sorted; not recorded which), sampled on the day of the yellow fever booster vaccination. Here the chain combines TRBV5-4 and TRBJ1-1; the central 12 bases match TRBD1. The TCR comes from a man aged 18 to 30 who received the YFV17D yellow fever vaccine. The CDR3 region has the sequence CASSPGTGGAGTEAFF. The DNA is TGTGCCAGCAGCCCCGGGACAGGGGGCGCGGGGACTGAAGCTTTCTTT.